One and the same sample provided the 8 T cell receptor beta chains below, sequenced in a study of lymphopenia after photon versus proton radiotherapy. The table came from immunoSEQ multiplex PCR; TCRdb's copy has only in-frame clones and leaves some out. The sample includes roughly 32,000 clones, 85% to 95% seen only once; the top ten take around 0.72%. The sequencing used peripheral blood, collected from a patient treated with photon-based radiotherapy. The receptor source for this set is a woman in her forties or fifties with cholangiocarcinoma.

V usage is TRBV5-1 and J usage is TRBJ1-1, with D uncertain. Per the germline V gene, CDR1 is SGHRS and CDR2 is YFSETQ. The CDR3 loop spans 15 amino acids. V was clipped by 0 bases and J by 4 bases, with 13 bases between them. The CDR3 DNA is TGCGCCAGCAGCTTGGATGGGGTCACCGGCACTGAAGCTTTCTTT. This gives the protein CASSLDGVTGTEAFF.

The chain has TRBV6-6 and TRBJ1-2, with 8 bases identical to TRBD1. In germline, CDR1 is MNHNY, CDR2 SVGAGI (reference sequence). J gave up 7 bases and V 6 bases, and 4 bases lay outside the gene matches. This CDR3 contains 12 residues. CDR3 sequence (DNA): TGTGCCAGCAGCGGGACAGGAGGTGGCTACACCTTC. Protein sequence: CASSGTGGGYTF.

V is TRBV6-5 and J is TRBJ1-1; 7 nucleotides line up with TRBD1. CDR3 size: 14 residues. V lost 6 bases, J lost 7 bases, and 11 bases stayed unmatched. Germline V CDR1 and CDR2: MNHEY, SVGAGI. Here the CDR3 reads CASSRGQASYEAFF. CDR3 in DNA: TGTGCCAGCAGCAGAGGACAGGCGTCTTATGAAGCTTTCTTT.

This clone has just one count. The rearrangement joins TRBV5-5 to TRBJ1-1; the D gene is possibly TRBD1 (5 bases). The germline V gene encodes CDR1 SGHKS and CDR2 YYEKEE (reference sequence). Between the trimmed V and J ends, which lost 1 base and 7 bases, there was a span of 11 bases. This CDR3 has 13 residues. The CDR3 here is CASSLLSGGEAFF. The DNA of the CDR3 is TGTGCCAGCAGCTTGTTATCCGGGGGTGAAGCTTTCTTT.

The chain couples TRBV7-2 to TRBJ1-2; 9 bases line up with TRBD1. Unmatched junction bases numbered 9, after V lost 6 bases and J lost 4 bases. The V gene's germline CDR1 is SGHTA and CDR2 FQGNSA. The CDR3 totals 15 residues. CDR3 protein: CASRVSDRGVYGYTF. DNA of the CDR3: TGTGCCAGCAGAGTCTCGGACAGGGGAGTCTATGGCTACACCTTC.

This clone was recorded a few times. The gene calls are TRBV7-6 and TRBJ1-5; TRBD1 aligns across 8 bases. CDR3 length equals 15 residues. CDR1 is SGHVS and CDR2 is FNYEAQ in the germline V gene. With V trimmed by 2 bases and J by 4 bases, 4 bases remained unmatched. The CDR3 sequence: CASSLTGGKNQPQHF. The CDR3 nucleotides read TGTGCCAGCAGCTTAACAGGGGGGAAAAATCAGCCCCAGCATTTT.

CDR3 sequence: CASSPLGTDYGYTF. The CDR3 nucleotides are TGTGCCAGCTCACCACTCGGGACGGACTATGGCTACACCTTC. This chain connects TRBV18 to TRBJ1-2; weak D call: TRBD1 (5 bases). This CDR3 comprises 14 residues. CDR1 and CDR2 (germline): KGHSH, LQKENI. The germline V and J ends were trimmed by 1 base and 3 bases, with 9 bases remaining between them.

This rearrangement joins TRBV6-5 to TRBJ1-1; D is uncertain. The CDR3 runs 15 residues. Germline CDR1 is MNHEY and CDR2 is SVGAGI. V lost 3 bases and J lost 5, with 16 bases in between. The CDR3 loop reads CASSYLRPGRTEAFF. The CDR3 coding sequence is TGTGCCAGCAGTTATCTCAGGCCGGGAAGAACTGAAGCTTTCTTT.